Included here is one TCR beta chain sequence, with context. Its antigen is not identified. This sample was taken from a study of cytomegalovirus exposure and HLA in healthy donors. It was with 60 Vbeta and 13 Jbeta primers that the PCR ran. The method was immunoSEQ multiplex PCR; TCRdb's version includes in-frame clones alone and lacks a portion of them. The sample consists of roughly 100,000 clones, about 81% of them appearing once. Study-level points and caveats: CMV serostatus was the only immune exposure information that was available. Follow-up analysis seemed to connect common viral pathogens with several of the most significant clusters identified. In a later analysis, TCR beta V- and J-gene trimming was associated with a missense DCLRE1C variant.

The sequencing sample was made of PBMCs. The sequence was collected from a man aged 30-40 years in good health and CMV-seronegative.

This CDR3 reads CATSSESGHATGANVLTF. Written as DNA, the CDR3 is TGTGCCACCAGCAGTGAGTCGGGTCATGCCACTGGGGCCAACGTCCTGACTTTC. The rearrangement links TRBV15 to TRBJ2-6, with unresolved D. Deletions cut 3 bases from V and 2 bases from J, with 17 bases between. In germline, CDR1 is LNHNV, CDR2 YYDKDF (reference sequence). The CDR3 runs to 18 residues.